This T cell receptor (beta chain) was recovered during a study of graft-versus-host responses after intestinal transplantation. The wider study: Each patient got anti-thymocyte globulin induction, then tacrolimus and steroids for approximately three years. Study-level points and caveats: Allograft clonal ratios (graft-versus-host to host-versus-graft) were high in patients who had graft-donor T cell macrochimerism.

Concerning this clone: Its antigen is unidentified.

Sequenced by immunoSEQ multiplex PCR; TCRdb stores in-frame clones only, minus some. The sample carries about 7,400 clones, under 70% recorded once. Germline-derived CDR1 and CDR2 are DFQATT and SNEGSKA (reference sequence). The V end lost 3 bases, the J end lost 4 bases, and 4 bases lay between the germline ends. The CDR3 has 11 amino acids. Graft-derived tissue was subjected to processing to liberate intraepithelial and lamina propria lymphocytes. The chain carries TRBV20-1 and TRBJ1-5, with D unresolved. The origin of this receptor is a human patient who received an intestinal transplant, so some T cells may come from the graft donor. The sample here was ileum tissue, taken roughly 50 days after transplant. In DNA, the CDR3 is TGCAGTGCTAGCATTAATCAGCCCCAGCATTTT. This translates into CSASINQPQHF.